This entry lists 10 T cell receptor beta chains sequenced from one sample in a study of tumor and adjacent non-tumor tissue in lung cancer. The template was RNA from unsorted bulk tissue. TCRbeta libraries were built with three rounds of nested PCR, modified from ARM-PCR. Each CDR3 protein gets one entry after TCRdb re-called the multiplex PCR reads with MiXCR. The profile shows 130,000 or so distinct CDR3 sequences, 55% to 75% of them singletons. The sequenced material came from lung tumor tissue. These receptors were taken from a young man with non-small cell lung cancer.

About this clonotype itself: A read error is likely, as this CDR3 ends without the conserved phenylalanine or tryptophan. The V and J genes are TRBV11-2 and TRBJ1-6, with D unresolved. Germline CDR1 SGHAT, CDR2 FQNNGV. The CDR3 runs to 16 residues. V dropped 5 bases and J dropped 6 bases, with 17 bases sitting between them. CDR3 nucleotide sequence: TGTGCCAGCAGCCTCACGGGTGGGATCGGTAATTCACCCCTCCACTAT. Amino acid sequence: CASSLTGGIGNSPLHY.

Comments on this clonotype: A much larger clone differs by one base, so this may be a read error. The J gene is TRBJ2-6, the V gene TRBV29-1; 8 bases align to TRBD1. The length of the CDR3 is 18 residues. V lost 5 bases and J lost 0; bases outside the gene matches: 12. The germline V gene encodes CDR1 SQVTM and CDR2 ANQGSEA. Here the CDR3 DNA reads TGCAGCGTTCGTCCGCGGGACAGGATGGCCTCTGGGGCCAACGTCCTGACTTTC. Translation gives CSVRPRDRMASGANVLTF.

This clonotype appeared once. One end of the junction fails to match germline, which may point to a read error. The V and J genes are TRBV6-1 and TRBJ1-1; D possibly corresponds to TRBD1 (6 bases). CDR3 length equals 16 residues. In germline, CDR1 is MNHNS, CDR2 SASEGT. The CDR3 protein is CASSEAQWGLDTEAFF. The CDR3, as DNA: TGTGCCAGTAGTGAAGCGCAATGGGGGCTAGACACTGAAGCTTTCTTT.

With respect to this clonotype: Being one base from a much bigger clone, this may be a read error. This chain connects TRBV4-1 to TRBJ2-1; D may be TRBD2 (6 bases). The germline CDR1 and CDR2 sequences are MGHRA and YSYEKL. V lost 3 bases to trimming and J lost 14 bases, with 14 bases between them. The CDR3 runs 12 residues. CDR3 nucleotides: TGCGCCAGCAGCCAGGACTACGCGGAGGAGTTCTTC. Translation: CASSQDYAEEFF.

Turning to this clonotype: It may be a read error: a sequence one base away is much more abundant. The chain is built from TRBV28 and TRBJ1-2; D unresolved. The CDR3 covers 15 residues. The germline gives CDR1 MDHEN, CDR2 SYDVKM. The V gene lost 6 bases and the J gene lost 7 bases, with 21 bases spanning the gap. CDR3 sequence reads: CASSKEVGMAAGYTF. CDR3 bases: TGTGCCAGCAGCAAGGAGGTAGGGATGGCGGCTGGCTACACCTTC.

This clonotype was observed a few times. This sequence may be a read error, since a much larger clone differs from it by one base. The chain combines TRBV29-1 with TRBJ2-3; TRBD2 matches 7 bases. CDR1 is SQVTM and CDR2 is ANQGSEA in the germline V gene. The V segment lost 6 bases and the J segment 4 bases; nucleotides outside the gene matches: 10. The CDR3 length is 14 residues. CDR3 residues: CSVSSGKASDTQYF. CDR3 DNA: TGCAGCGTCTCGAGCGGGAAGGCCTCAGATACGCAGTATTTT.

This clonotype was seen a single time. The CDR3 carries no conserved terminal phenylalanine or tryptophan, so it likely arises from a read error. The chain links TRBV29-1 to TRBJ2-5; 13 bases agree with TRBD2. The CDR3 has 14 amino acids. The germline CDR1 and CDR2 sequences are SQVTM and ANQGSEA. The CDR3 DNA reads TGCAGTGACAGACTAGCGGGGGGCCAAGAGACCCAGTACTCT. Protein sequence: CSDRLAGGQETQYS.

Concerning this clonotype itself: One end of the junction is discordant with germline, which a read error may explain. The rearrangement joins TRBV6-1 to TRBJ2-7; 9 bases are a match to TRBD2. Germline loops: CDR1 MNHNS, CDR2 SASEGT. The CDR3 runs to 14 residues. DNA for the CDR3: TGTGCCTGCAGTGAAGTGATAGCGGGAGATGAGCAGTACTTC. Its protein is CACSEVIAGDEQYF.

V and J are TRBV11-3 and TRBJ2-1, with 13 positions matching TRBD2. V lost 4 bases to trimming and J lost 11 bases; unmatched junction nucleotides: 11. The CDR3 contains 16 residues. Germline V gives CDR1 SGHNT, CDR2 YENEEA. The CDR3 reads CASSSLGLAGNSKQFF. As DNA, the CDR3 is TGTGCCAGCAGCTCGTTGGGACTAGCGGGGAACAGTAAGCAGTTCTTC.

This clonotype has ten or more counts. The genes are TRBV12-3 or TRBV12-4 and TRBJ2-3; perhaps TRBD1 as D (8 bases). V was cut by 5 bases and J by 1 base, with 13 bases left in between. CDR3 length equals 15 residues. The CDR3 reads CASSKAGQGTDTQYF. DNA for the CDR3: TGTGCCAGCAGTAAAGCGGGACAGGGCACAGATACGCAGTATTTT.